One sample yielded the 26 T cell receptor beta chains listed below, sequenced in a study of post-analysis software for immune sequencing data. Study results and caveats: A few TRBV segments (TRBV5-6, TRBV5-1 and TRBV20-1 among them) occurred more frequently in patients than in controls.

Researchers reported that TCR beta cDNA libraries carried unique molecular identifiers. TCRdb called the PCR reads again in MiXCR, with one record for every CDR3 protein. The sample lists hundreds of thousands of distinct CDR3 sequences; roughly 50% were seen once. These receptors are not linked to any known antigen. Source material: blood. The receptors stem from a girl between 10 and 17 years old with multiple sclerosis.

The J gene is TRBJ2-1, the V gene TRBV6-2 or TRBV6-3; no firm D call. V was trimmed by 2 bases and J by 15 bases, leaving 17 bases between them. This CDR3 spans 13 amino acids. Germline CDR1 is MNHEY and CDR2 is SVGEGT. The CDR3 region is CASSYSALQDLFF. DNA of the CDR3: TGTGCCAGCAGTTACAGTGCTCTGCAAGACCTGTTCTTC.

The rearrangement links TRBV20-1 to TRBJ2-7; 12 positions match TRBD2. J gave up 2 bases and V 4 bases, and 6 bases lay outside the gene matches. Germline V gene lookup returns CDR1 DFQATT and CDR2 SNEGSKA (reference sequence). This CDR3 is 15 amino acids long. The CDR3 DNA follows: TGCAGTGCTATGGAACTAGCGGGAGGCACCTACGAGCAGTACTTC. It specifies CSAMELAGGTYEQYF.

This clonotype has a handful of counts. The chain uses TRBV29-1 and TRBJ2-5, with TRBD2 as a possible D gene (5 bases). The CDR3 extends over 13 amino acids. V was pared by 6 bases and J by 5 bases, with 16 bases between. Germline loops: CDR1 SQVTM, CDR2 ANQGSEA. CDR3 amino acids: CSVRTPRVETQYF. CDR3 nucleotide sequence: TGCAGCGTCCGCACCCCGAGGGTGGAGACCCAGTACTTC. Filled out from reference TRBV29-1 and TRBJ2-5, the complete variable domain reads SAVISQKPSRDICQRGTSLTIQCQVDSQVTMMFWYRQQPGQSLTLIATANQGSEATYESGFVIDKFPISRPNLTFSTLTVSNMSPEDSSIYLCSVRTPRVETQYFGPGTRLLVL.

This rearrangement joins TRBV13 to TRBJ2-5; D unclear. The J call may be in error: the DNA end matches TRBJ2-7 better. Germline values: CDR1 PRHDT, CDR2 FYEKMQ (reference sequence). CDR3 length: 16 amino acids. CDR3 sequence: CASSFLGQIPAYEQYF. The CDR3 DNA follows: TGTGCCAGCAGCTTCCTCGGGCAGATACCAGCGTACGAGCAGTACTTC.

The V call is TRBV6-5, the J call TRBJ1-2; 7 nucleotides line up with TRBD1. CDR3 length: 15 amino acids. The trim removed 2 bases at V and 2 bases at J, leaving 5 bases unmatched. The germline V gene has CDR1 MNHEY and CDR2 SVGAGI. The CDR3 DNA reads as TGTGCCAGCAGTTACCTAAAGACAGGGAACTATGGCTACACCTTC. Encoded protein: CASSYLKTGNYGYTF.

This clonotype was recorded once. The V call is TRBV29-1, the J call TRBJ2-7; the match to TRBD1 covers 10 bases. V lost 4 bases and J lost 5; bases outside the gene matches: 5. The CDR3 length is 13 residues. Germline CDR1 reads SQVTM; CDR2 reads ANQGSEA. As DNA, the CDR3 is TGCAGCGTTGGAGGGACAGGGGTCCACGAGCAGTACTTC. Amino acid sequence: CSVGGTGVHEQYF.

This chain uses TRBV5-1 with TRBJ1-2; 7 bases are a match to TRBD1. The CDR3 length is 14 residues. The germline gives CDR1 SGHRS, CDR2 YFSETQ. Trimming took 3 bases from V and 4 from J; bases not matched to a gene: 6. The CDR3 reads CASSWGQPLYGYTF. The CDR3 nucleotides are TGCGCCAGCAGCTGGGGACAGCCACTCTATGGCTACACCTTC. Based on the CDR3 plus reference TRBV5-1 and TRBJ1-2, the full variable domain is KAGVTQTPRYLIKTRGQQVTLSCSPISGHRSVSWYQQTPGQGLQFLFEYFSETQRNKGNFPGRFSGRQFSNSRSEMNVSTLELGDSALYLCASSWGQPLYGYTFGSGTRLTVV.

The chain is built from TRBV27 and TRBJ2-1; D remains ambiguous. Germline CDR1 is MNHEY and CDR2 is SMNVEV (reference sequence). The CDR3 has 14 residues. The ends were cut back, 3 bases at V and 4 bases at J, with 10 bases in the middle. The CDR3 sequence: CASSFQSDYNEQFF. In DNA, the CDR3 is TGTGCCAGCAGTTTTCAGTCAGATTACAATGAGCAGTTCTTC.

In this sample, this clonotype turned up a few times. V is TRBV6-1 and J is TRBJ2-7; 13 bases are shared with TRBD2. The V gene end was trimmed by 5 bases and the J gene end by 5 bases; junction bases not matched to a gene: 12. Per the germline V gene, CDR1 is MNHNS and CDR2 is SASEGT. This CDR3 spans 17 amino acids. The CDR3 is CASSRTSGRVSFHEQYF. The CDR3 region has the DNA TGTGCCAGCAGTCGAACTAGCGGGAGGGTGAGTTTCCACGAGCAGTACTTC.

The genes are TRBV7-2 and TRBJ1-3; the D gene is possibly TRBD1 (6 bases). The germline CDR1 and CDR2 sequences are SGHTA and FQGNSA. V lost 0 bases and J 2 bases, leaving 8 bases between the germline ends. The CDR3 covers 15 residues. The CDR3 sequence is CASSLARDTGNTIYF. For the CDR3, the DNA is TGTGCCAGCAGCTTAGCCCGGGACACTGGAAACACCATATATTTT.

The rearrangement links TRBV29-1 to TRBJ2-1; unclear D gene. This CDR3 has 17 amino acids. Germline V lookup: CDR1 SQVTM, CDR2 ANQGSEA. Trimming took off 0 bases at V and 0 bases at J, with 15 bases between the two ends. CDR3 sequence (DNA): TGCAGCGTTGAAGATCGAGCTAGGACCAGCTCCTACAATGAGCAGTTCTTC. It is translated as CSVEDRARTSSYNEQFF.

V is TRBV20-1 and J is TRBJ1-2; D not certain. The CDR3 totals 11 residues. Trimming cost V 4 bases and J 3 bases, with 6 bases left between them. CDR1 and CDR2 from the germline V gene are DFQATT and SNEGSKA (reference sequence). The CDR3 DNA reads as TGCAGTGCTAAGGCTGACTATGGCTACACCTTC. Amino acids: CSAKADYGYTF.

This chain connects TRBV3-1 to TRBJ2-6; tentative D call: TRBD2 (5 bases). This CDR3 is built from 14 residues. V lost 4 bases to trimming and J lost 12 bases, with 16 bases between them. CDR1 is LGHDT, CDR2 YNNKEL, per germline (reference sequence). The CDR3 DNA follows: TGTGCCAGCAGCCTAGCCTGGGGAGCGCCCGTCCTGACTTTC. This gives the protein CASSLAWGAPVLTF.

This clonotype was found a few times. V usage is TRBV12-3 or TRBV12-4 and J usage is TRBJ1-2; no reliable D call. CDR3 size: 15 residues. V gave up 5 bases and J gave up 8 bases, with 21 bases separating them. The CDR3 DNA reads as TGTGCCAGCAGTCCCACCTTTCTCCGGGAGGGCGGCTACACCTTC. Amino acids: CASSPTFLREGGYTF.

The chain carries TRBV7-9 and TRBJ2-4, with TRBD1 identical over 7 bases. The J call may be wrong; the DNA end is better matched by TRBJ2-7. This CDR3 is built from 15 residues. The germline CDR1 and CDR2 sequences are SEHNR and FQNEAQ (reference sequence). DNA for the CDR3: TGTGCCAGCAGCTTAGGGGACAAGGGGACAGACGAGCAGTACTTC. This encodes CASSLGDKGTDEQYF.

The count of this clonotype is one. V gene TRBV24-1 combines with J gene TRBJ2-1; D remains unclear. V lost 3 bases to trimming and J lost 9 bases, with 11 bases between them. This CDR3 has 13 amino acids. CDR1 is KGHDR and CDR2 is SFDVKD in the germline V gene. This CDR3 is CATSDLGRTEQFF. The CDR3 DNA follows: TGTGCCACCAGTGATCTAGGGCGGACTGAGCAGTTCTTC.

The CDR3 sequence is CSAPGGAGGFNEQYF. CDR3 coding DNA: TGCAGTGCCCCAGGGGGCGCCGGCGGTTTCAACGAGCAGTACTTC. The gene calls are TRBV20-1 and TRBJ2-7; 8 nucleotides match TRBD1. With V trimmed by 6 bases and J by 5 bases, 15 bases remained unmatched. The V gene's germline CDR1 is DFQATT and CDR2 SNEGSKA (reference sequence). The CDR3 sequence is 15 residues long.

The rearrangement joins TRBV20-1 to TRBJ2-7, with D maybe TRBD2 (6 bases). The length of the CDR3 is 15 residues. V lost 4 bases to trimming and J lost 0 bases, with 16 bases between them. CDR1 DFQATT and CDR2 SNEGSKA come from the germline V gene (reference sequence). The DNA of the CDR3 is TGCAGTGCTACGCATGGAGGGCGGAGCTCCTACGAGCAGTACTTC. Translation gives CSATHGGRSSYEQYF.

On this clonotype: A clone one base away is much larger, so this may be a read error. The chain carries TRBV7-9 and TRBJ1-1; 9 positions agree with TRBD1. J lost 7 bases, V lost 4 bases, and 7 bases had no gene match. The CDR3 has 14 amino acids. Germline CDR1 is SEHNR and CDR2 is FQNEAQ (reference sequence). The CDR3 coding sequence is TGTGCCAGCAGCTGCCTACAGGGGGCGGATGAAGCTTTCTTT. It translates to CASSCLQGADEAFF.

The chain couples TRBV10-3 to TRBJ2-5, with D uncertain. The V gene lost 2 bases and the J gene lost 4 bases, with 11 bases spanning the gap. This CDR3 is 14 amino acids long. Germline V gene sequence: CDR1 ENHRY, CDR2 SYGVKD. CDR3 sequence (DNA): TGTGCCATCAGTGAGGTGGCAGGTGGAGAGACCCAGTACTTC. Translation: CAISEVAGGETQYF.

The CDR3 DNA sequence: TGCGCCAGCAGCTTGTTTGGGGCGTTAGGTCAGCCCCAGCATTTT. It codes for CASSLFGALGQPQHF. The J gene is TRBJ2-3, the V gene TRBV5-1; tentatively, D is TRBD1 (5 bases). The DNA end favors TRBJ1-5, so the J call may be wrong. CDR3 length equals 15 residues. Looked up from germline, CDR1 is SGHRS and CDR2 is YFSETQ.

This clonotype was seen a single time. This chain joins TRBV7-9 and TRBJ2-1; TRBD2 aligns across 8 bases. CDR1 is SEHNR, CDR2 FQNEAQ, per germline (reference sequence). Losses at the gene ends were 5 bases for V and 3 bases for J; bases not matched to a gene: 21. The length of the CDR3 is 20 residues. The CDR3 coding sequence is TGTGCCAGCAGCACCCGATGGAGGGGGAAAGCGGGAGAGGTCTACAATGAGCAGTTCTTC. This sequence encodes CASSTRWRGKAGEVYNEQFF.

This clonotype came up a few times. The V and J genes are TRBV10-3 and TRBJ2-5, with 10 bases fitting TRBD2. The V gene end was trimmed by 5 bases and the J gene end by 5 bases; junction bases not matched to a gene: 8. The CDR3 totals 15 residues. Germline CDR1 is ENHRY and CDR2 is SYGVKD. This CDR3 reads CAISPGLGLAETQYF. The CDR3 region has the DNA TGTGCCATCAGTCCCGGACTGGGACTAGCGGAGACCCAGTACTTC.

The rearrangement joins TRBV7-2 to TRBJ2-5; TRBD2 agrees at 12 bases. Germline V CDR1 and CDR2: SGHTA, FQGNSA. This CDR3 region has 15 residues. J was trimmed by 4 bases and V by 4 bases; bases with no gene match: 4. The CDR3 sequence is CASSWTSGVSETQYF. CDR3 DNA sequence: TGTGCCAGCAGCTGGACTAGCGGGGTGTCAGAGACCCAGTACTTC.

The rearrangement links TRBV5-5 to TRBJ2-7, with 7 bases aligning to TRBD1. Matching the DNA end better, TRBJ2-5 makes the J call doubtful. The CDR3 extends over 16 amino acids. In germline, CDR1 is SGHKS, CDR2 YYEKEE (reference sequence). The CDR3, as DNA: TGTGCCAGCAGCTTGAGGTACAGGGGATTTCGGGAGACCCAGTACTTC. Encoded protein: CASSLRYRGFRETQYF.

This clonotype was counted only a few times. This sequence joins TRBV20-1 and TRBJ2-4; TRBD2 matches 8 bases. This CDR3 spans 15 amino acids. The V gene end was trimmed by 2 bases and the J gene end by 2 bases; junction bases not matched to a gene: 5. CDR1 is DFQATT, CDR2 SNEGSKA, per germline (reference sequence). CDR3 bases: TGCAGTGCTAGAATCGGGAGGGTTTCCAAAAACATTCAGTACTTC. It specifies CSARIGRVSKNIQYF.